Here is one T cell receptor beta chain with its context. This clonotype was observed at least ten times. Its target antigen remains unknown. Base qualities are not recorded, but no much larger clone differs from it by a single base. The data were taken from a study of T cells after yellow fever vaccination (dated by TCRdb to between 2017 and 2020). Background for the entire study: The SMART-Seq v4 Ultra Low Input RNA kit was used to prepare libraries from fractions with low cell numbers. To track T-cell clones before and after primary and booster YFV17D yellow fever vaccination, bulk TCR alpha and beta repertoires were sequenced longitudinally. The cohort comprised two healthy male donors, one aged 18 to 30 and one aged 30 to 39 years. Blood was drawn at multiple timepoints before and after primary and secondary immunization, with bulk PBMC replicates and cell subsets isolated.

Summary of the overall study and its limitations: Because abundant contaminating clonotypes from the bulk population could be contained in FACS-sorted repertoires, computational filtering was required. Only two donors were included in the study, so the extent to which the findings can be generalized is limited. After the booster, most clones that had expanded after primary vaccination were detected again (around 97% of CD4 and under 90% of CD8), suggesting broad maintenance of memory. A small fraction of clonotypes showed up in both the CD4 and CD8 compartments, probably as a result of convergent recombination. The secondary T-cell response was found to be weaker but faster than the primary response, with a peak reached on day 5 rather than on day 15.

Trimming at the junction amounts to 4 bases on V and 10 bases on J, and the germline ends lie 17 bases apart. CDR1 SGHTA and CDR2 FQGNSA were looked up in the germline V gene. The CDR3 sequence holds 15 residues, the cysteine and phenylalanine included. Here the CDR3 DNA is all that survives: 45 bases in frame from base 1. Sequencer: Illumina NovaSeq 6000. TCR cDNA was synthesized by 5'RACE template switching, through which a universal primer site and unique molecular identifiers were introduced. Priming for cDNA synthesis came from both the TCR alpha and TCR beta constant segments. Two PCR steps were used to amplify libraries, with sample barcodes and sequencing adapters being added in the second step. Sequencing of the libraries was done on either Illumina HiSeq 2500 (2x100 bp) or NovaSeq (2x150 bp). The study's processing was this. Demultiplexing of reads and collapsing into UMI consensus sequences were performed with MIGEC, and V(D)J alignment was carried out with MiXCR. Vaccine-responding clonotypes were identified with edgeR using replicate PBMC samples, with FDR below 0.01 and a log2 fold change above 5 up to day 15 being required. Each bulk clonotype was labeled CD4 or CD8 based on which sequenced repertoire, CD4 or CD8, contained the clonotype at higher abundance. The public reads were run again by TCRdb, first through fastp at Q25 and then through MiXCR, and only productive beta chains were kept. Identical CDR3 proteins give one entry, which carries the most common genes and DNA. It is TCRdb's table, rather than the study itself, that gives the V and J calls and clone size. The sample contains a few hundred thousand distinct CDR3 sequences, over 3.5% of them found a single time. The biggest ten clones account for around 23% of the sample.

The sample's treatment or condition label, in plain terms: live attenuated yellow fever vaccine strain. At each blood-draw timepoint, two biological replicates of bulk PBMCs were collected. PBMCs were isolated from peripheral blood using a standard Ficoll-Paque protocol. TriZol was used to extract RNA from bulk PBMCs, CD4 and CD8 fractions, and dextramer-positive and dextramer-negative fractions. The chain is assembled from TRBV7-2 and TRBJ1-6, with no D gene named confidently. Sequences were derived from PBMCs, sampled 5 days after the yellow fever booster vaccination. The TCR originated in a young man who received the YFV17D yellow fever vaccine. Here the CDR3 is given as CASSSDIGIKSPLHF. The nucleotides read TGTGCCAGCAGCTCCGATATAGGGATAAAATCACCCCTCCACTTT.